Below are 26 T cell receptor beta chains sequenced from a single sample in a study of T cells in Graves' hyperthyroidism and ophthalmopathy. Amplified TCR beta CDR3 regions derived from RNA transcripts. The study used the HTBI primer set for a first-round RT-PCR of the TCR CDR3. One entry per CDR3 protein results from TCRdb running MiXCR on the multiplex PCR reads. The table shows around 300,000 distinct CDR3 sequences, with about 15% occurring only once. Sample: blood. These receptors came from a woman aged 25-40 years with Graves' hyperthyroidism.

Ten or more counts support this clonotype. This chain joins TRBV5-1 and TRBJ1-5; D ambiguous. The length of the CDR3 is 15 residues. Trimming pared 6 bases from V and 5 bases from J, leaving 18 bases between. Germline loops: CDR1 SGHRS, CDR2 YFSETQ. CDR3 sequence: CASNSRSERYQPQHF. DNA for the CDR3: TGCGCCAGCAACAGCCGATCGGAACGATATCAGCCCCAGCATTTT.

This clonotype was seen at least ten times. This sequence joins TRBV11-2 and TRBJ2-3; D not certain. Trimming took 3 bases from V and 2 from J, leaving 15 bases between them. This CDR3 region has 16 residues. Germline lookup yields CDR1 SGHAT and CDR2 FQNNGV. CDR3 region: CASSFLGLYDTDTQYF. For the CDR3, the DNA is TGTGCCAGCAGCTTTCTGGGTCTATATGACACAGATACGCAGTATTTT.

Many counts were recorded for this clonotype. V usage is TRBV28 and J usage is TRBJ1-5; 8 bases match TRBD1. The J segment lost 5 bases and the V segment lost 6 bases, leaving 6 bases of the junction unmatched. The CDR3 covers 14 residues. Germline CDR1 is MDHEN and CDR2 is SYDVKM. CDR3 amino acids: CASRLPGQDQPQHF. The CDR3 DNA is TGTGCCAGCAGACTTCCGGGACAGGATCAGCCCCAGCATTTT.

The chain uses TRBV20-1 and TRBJ2-7; D call uncertain. V lost 0 bases and J lost 4, with 16 bases in between. This CDR3 spans 15 amino acids. The germline gives CDR1 DFQATT, CDR2 SNEGSKA (reference sequence). The chain's CDR3 is CSARDFLAAGYEQYF. CDR3 nucleotide sequence: TGCAGTGCTAGAGATTTTCTGGCGGCCGGGTACGAGCAGTACTTC.

The rearrangement links TRBV14 to TRBJ2-7, with D perhaps matching TRBD2 (5 bases). Germline V gene lookup returns CDR1 SGHDN and CDR2 FVKESK. V lost 1 base and J lost 7, with 11 bases in between. The CDR3 has 13 residues. The CDR3: CASSQAGIGEQYF. CDR3 nucleotide sequence: TGTGCCAGCAGCCAAGCGGGAATCGGAGAGCAGTACTTC.

This clonotype showed up just a few times. The chain combines TRBV6-2 or TRBV6-3 with TRBJ2-1; D is unclear. Trimming took 9 bases from V and 7 from J, leaving 10 bases between them. The CDR3 has 11 residues. Looked up from germline, CDR1 is MNHEY and CDR2 is SVGEGT. DNA of the CDR3: TGTGCCAGTAGAGACTGGAATGAGCAGTTCTTC. This translates into CASRDWNEQFF.

This clonotype has at least ten counts. The chain couples TRBV20-1 to TRBJ2-3; D perhaps matches TRBD1 (6 bases). The germline V gene has CDR1 DFQATT and CDR2 SNEGSKA (reference sequence). The CDR3 is 12 amino acids. Trimming shortened V by 7 bases and J by 4 bases, and 12 bases separated the two germline ends. CDR3 loop: CSVRTASDTQYF. CDR3 DNA sequence: TGCAGTGTTCGGACAGCATCAGATACGCAGTATTTT.

J is TRBJ2-7 and V is TRBV6-2 or TRBV6-3, with 7 bases aligning to TRBD1. V was clipped by 6 bases and J by 4 bases; unmatched bases: 18. Looked up from germline, CDR1 is MNHEY and CDR2 is SVGEGT. The CDR3 runs 17 residues. The CDR3 nucleotides are TGTGCCAGCAGCTCTGCATCGTACCTTCGACAGGGATACGAGCAGTACTTC. Its protein product is CASSSASYLRQGYEQYF.

The J gene is TRBJ2-7, the V gene TRBV29-1; TRBD1 might be the D (5 bases). V shed 6 bases and J shed 1 base, with 10 bases lying between them. The CDR3 loop spans 12 amino acids. CDR1 is SQVTM and CDR2 is ANQGSEA in the germline V gene. The DNA of the CDR3 is TGCAGCGTAGGGGCGGAATCCTACGAGCAGTACTTC. Residues: CSVGAESYEQYF.

This clonotype was counted many times. The rearrangement joins TRBV28 to TRBJ2-4; D possibly corresponds to TRBD1 (5 bases). This CDR3 is built from 14 residues. V lost 6 bases to trimming and J lost 0 bases, with 9 bases between them. Germline CDR1 reads MDHEN; CDR2 reads SYDVKM. CDR3 sequence reads: CASSPTVAKNIQYF. In DNA form, the CDR3 reads TGTGCCAGCAGCCCGACAGTAGCCAAAAACATTCAGTACTTC.

In its sample, this clonotype was seen many times. The rearrangement uses TRBV4-2 and TRBJ2-7; D is undetermined. CDR1 and CDR2 (germline): LGHNA, YNFKEQ. The CDR3 is 12 residues long. With 0 bases removed from V and 3 bases from J, the gap between germline ends came to 3 bases. The CDR3 sequence is CASSQDGYEQYF. CDR3 in DNA: TGTGCCAGCAGCCAAGATGGCTACGAGCAGTACTTC.

The CDR3 DNA reads as TGTGCCAGCTCATATATTCCCGGGACTAGCGGTACTGAGCAGTTCTTC. This encodes CASSYIPGTSGTEQFF. The rearrangement links TRBV18 to TRBJ2-1; 11 bases agree with TRBD2. V lost 5 bases to trimming and J lost 9 bases; unmatched junction nucleotides: 12. CDR3 size: 16 residues. Germline lookup yields CDR1 KGHSH and CDR2 LQKENI. Drawing the rest from reference TRBV18 and TRBJ2-1, the complete variable domain is NAGVMQNPRHLVRRRGQEARLRCSPMKGHSHVYWYRQLPEEGLKFMVYLQKENIIDESGMPKERFSAEFPKEGPSILRIQQVVRGDSAAYFCASSYIPGTSGTEQFFGPGTRLTVL.

V is TRBV20-1 and J is TRBJ1-4, with 8 bases matching TRBD1. Germline V lookup: CDR1 DFQATT, CDR2 SNEGSKA (reference sequence). This CDR3 has 13 residues. The trim removed 6 bases at V and 8 bases at J, leaving 8 bases unmatched. The CDR3 region has the DNA TGCAGTGCCCCGACAGGGGCTCGCGAAAAACTGTTTTTT. Translating gives CSAPTGAREKLFF.

This clonotype has a count of ten or more. At one boundary the junction diverges from the germline segment, which might be a read error. The chain uses TRBV12-3 or TRBV12-4 and TRBJ1-2, with TRBD1 identical over 10 bases. The CDR3 sequence is 14 residues long. CDR3 nucleotides: TGTGCCAGCACCACAACGCTACCGGGACAGGGGCCCTCCTTC. Translation: CASTTTLPGQGPSF.

The rearrangement uses TRBV6-5 and TRBJ2-1, with D perhaps TRBD1 or TRBD2 (6 bases each). Germline V gene data show CDR1 as MNHEY and CDR2 as SVGAGI. The CDR3 length is 15 residues. V was cut by 2 bases and J by 4 bases, with 12 bases left in between. CDR3 coding DNA: TGTGCCAGCAGTTACGGGGGCGGGAATTACAATGAGCAGTTCTTC. It codes for CASSYGGGNYNEQFF.

This clonotype was seen many times. The V call is TRBV28, the J call TRBJ2-1; perhaps TRBD2 as D (5 bases). The CDR3 sequence is 16 residues long. V was pared by 1 base and J by 0 bases, with 10 bases between. Germline lookup yields CDR1 MDHEN and CDR2 SYDVKM. The chain's CDR3 is CASSLSAGLSYNEQFF. The CDR3 nucleotides read TGTGCCAGCAGTTTATCGGCGGGCCTCTCCTACAATGAGCAGTTCTTC.

The V call is TRBV3-1, the J call TRBJ2-1, with TRBD2 identical over 9 bases. With V trimmed by 0 bases and J by 0 bases, 9 bases remained unmatched. The CDR3 is 19 residues long. Per germline, CDR1 LGHDT and CDR2 YNNKEL (reference sequence). CDR3 DNA: TGTGCCAGCAGCCAAGAGAAGGGTCTAGCGGGATTCTCCTACAATGAGCAGTTCTTC. It specifies CASSQEKGLAGFSYNEQFF.

This clonotype was counted at least ten times. This chain connects TRBV28 to TRBJ2-7; D remains unclear. The ends were cut back, 4 bases at V and 0 bases at J, with 7 bases in the middle. The CDR3 is 13 residues long. Germline V CDR1 and CDR2: MDHEN, SYDVKM. CDR3 amino acids: CASSSTISYEQYF. In DNA, the CDR3 is TGTGCCAGCAGTTCTACGATCTCCTACGAGCAGTACTTC. Looking up the rest from reference TRBV28 and TRBJ2-7 gives the full variable domain: DVKVTQSSRYLVKRTGEKVFLECVQDMDHENMFWYRQDPGLGLRLIYFSYDVKMKEKGDIPEGYSVSREKKERFSLILESASTNQTSMYLCASSSTISYEQYFGPGTRLTVT.

This clonotype occurred a few times. This chain joins TRBV24-1 and TRBJ2-3; 9 nucleotides line up with TRBD2. This CDR3 is built from 15 residues. Germline CDR1 is KGHDR and CDR2 is SFDVKD. V was pared by 12 bases and J by 3 bases, with 12 bases of the junction left unmatched. The CDR3 here is CAAGGAGGGTDTQYF. The CDR3 coding sequence is TGTGCCGCCGGCGGGGCGGGAGGGGGAACAGATACGCAGTATTTT.

This clonotype showed up just a few times. This chain connects TRBV13 to TRBJ2-3, with 11 bases identical to TRBD2. The CDR3 length is 15 residues. V gave up 4 bases and J gave up 2 bases; unmatched junction bases: 2. Germline V gene lookup returns CDR1 PRHDT and CDR2 FYEKMQ (reference sequence). DNA for the CDR3: TGTGCCAGCAGCTGGGGACTAGCGGTCACAGATACGCAGTATTTT. Translating gives CASSWGLAVTDTQYF.

Ten or more counts support this clonotype. The chain is built from TRBV27 and TRBJ2-5, with D perhaps TRBD2 (6 bases). The CDR3 is 14 residues long. V was pared by 6 bases and J by 1 base, with 12 bases between. Germline V gene sequence: CDR1 MNHEY, CDR2 SMNVEV (reference sequence). CDR3 nucleotides: TGTGCCAGCAGGCCCCTAGCGAGCCAAGAGACCCAGTACTTC. This gives the protein CASRPLASQETQYF.

This clonotype was recorded at least ten times. The chain joins TRBV25-1 to TRBJ2-1, with D perhaps assigned TRBD1 or TRBD2 (5 bases each). Germline loops: CDR1 MGHDK, CDR2 SYGVNS. The length of the CDR3 is 14 residues. Trimming took 7 bases from V and 0 from J, leaving 10 bases between them. CDR3 coding DNA: TGTGCCAGCAAAGGGGCGGGCTCCTACAATGAGCAGTTCTTC. Translation: CASKGAGSYNEQFF.

The table lists this clonotype with a count of one. CDR3 sequence (DNA): TGTGCCAGCAGTGATATTAGGAGGGTGGGCGTTACTTTCTTT. Its protein product is CASSDIRRVGVTFF. This chain connects TRBV2 to TRBJ1-1; no clear D gene. The CDR3 loop spans 14 amino acids. Trimming removed 3 bases at V and 12 bases at J, with 20 bases between. The germline V gene has CDR1 SNHLY and CDR2 FYNNEI.

This clonotype turned up a few times. The V and J genes are TRBV5-8 and TRBJ2-3; the D gene is possibly TRBD2 (5 bases). This CDR3 contains 14 residues. V lost 2 bases, J lost 5 bases, and 12 bases lay in between. Germline V lookup: CDR1 SGHTS, CDR2 YDEGEE. In DNA, the CDR3 is TGTGCCAGCAGCTTAGCTCGAGGAGGAGATACGCAGTATTTT. Encoded protein: CASSLARGGDTQYF.

A word on this clonotype: A much more abundant neighbour one base away suggests this may be a read error. V is TRBV4-1 and J is TRBJ2-7; a weak D match, TRBD2 (6 bases). The CDR3 length is 14 residues. Germline V gene data show CDR1 as MGHRA and CDR2 as YSYEKL. The CDR3 sequence is CASSQVADTYEQHF. The CDR3 DNA is TGCGCCAGCAGCCAGGTAGCGGATACCTACGAGCAGCACTTC.

There are a few counts of this clonotype. V and J are TRBV10-2 and TRBJ2-2, with D unclear. Germline lookup yields CDR1 WSHSY and CDR2 SAAADI. This CDR3 has 14 amino acids. Trimming shortened V by 4 bases and J by 3 bases, and 9 bases separated the two germline ends. The CDR3 is CASSVMGDTGELFF. CDR3 coding DNA: TGCGCCAGCAGTGTGATGGGCGACACCGGGGAGCTGTTTTTT.